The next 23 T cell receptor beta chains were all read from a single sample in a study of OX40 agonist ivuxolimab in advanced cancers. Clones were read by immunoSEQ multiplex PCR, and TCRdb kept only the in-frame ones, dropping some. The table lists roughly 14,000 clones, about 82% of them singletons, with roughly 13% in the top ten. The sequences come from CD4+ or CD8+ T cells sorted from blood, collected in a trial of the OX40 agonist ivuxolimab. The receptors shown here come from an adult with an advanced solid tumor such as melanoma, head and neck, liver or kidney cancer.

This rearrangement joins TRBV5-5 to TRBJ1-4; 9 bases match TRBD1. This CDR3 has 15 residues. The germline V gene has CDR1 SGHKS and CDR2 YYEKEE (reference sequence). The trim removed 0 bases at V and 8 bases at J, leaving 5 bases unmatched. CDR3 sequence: CASSLDGTGFEKLFF. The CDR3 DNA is TGTGCCAGCAGCTTGGATGGGACAGGGTTCGAAAAACTGTTTTTT. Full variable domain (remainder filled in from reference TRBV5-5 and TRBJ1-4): DAGVTQSPTHLIKTRGQQVTLRCSPISGHKSVSWYQQVLGQGPQFIFQYYEKEERGRGNFPDRFSARQFPNYSSELNVNALLLGDSALYLCASSLDGTGFEKLFFGSGTQLSVL.

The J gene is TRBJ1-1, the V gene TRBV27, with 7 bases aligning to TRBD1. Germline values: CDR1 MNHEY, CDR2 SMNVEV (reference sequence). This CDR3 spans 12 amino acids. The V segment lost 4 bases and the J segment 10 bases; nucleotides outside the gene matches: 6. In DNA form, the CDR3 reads TGTGCCAGCAGTTCCCTAAACAGGGGAGCTTTCTTT. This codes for CASSSLNRGAFF.

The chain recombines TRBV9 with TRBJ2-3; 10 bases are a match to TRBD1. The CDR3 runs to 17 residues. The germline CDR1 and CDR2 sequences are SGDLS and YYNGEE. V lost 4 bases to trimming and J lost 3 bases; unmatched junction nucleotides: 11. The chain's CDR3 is CASSRDRGKGGTDTQYF. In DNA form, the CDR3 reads TGTGCCAGCAGCCGGGACAGGGGAAAAGGCGGGACAGATACGCAGTATTTT.

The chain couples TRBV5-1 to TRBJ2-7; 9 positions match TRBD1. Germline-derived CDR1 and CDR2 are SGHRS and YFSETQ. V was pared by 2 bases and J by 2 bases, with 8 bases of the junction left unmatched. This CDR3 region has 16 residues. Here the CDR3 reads CASSFGPGQGAYEQYF. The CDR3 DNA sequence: TGCGCCAGCAGCTTCGGACCGGGACAGGGAGCCTACGAGCAGTACTTC.

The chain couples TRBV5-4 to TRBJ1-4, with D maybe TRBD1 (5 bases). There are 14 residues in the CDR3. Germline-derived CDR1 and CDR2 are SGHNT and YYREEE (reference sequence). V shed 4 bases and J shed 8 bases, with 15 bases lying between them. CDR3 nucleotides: TGTGCCAGCAGCCCGAGGGACGGCGGAGAAAAACTGTTTTTT. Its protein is CASSPRDGGEKLFF. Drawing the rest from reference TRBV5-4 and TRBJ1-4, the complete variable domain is ETGVTQSPTHLIKTRGQQVTLRCSSQSGHNTVSWYQQALGQGPQFIFQYYREEENGRGNFPPRFSGLQFPNYSSELNVNALELDDSALYLCASSPRDGGEKLFFGSGTQLSVL.

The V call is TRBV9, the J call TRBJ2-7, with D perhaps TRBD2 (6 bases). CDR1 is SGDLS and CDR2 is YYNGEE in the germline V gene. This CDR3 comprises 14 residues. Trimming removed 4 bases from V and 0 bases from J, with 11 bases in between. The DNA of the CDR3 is TGTGCCAGCAGCCCGGGACTCCTCTCCTACGAGCAGTACTTC. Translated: CASSPGLLSYEQYF. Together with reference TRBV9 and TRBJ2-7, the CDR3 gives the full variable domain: DSGVTQTPKHLITATGQRVTLRCSPRSGDLSVYWYQQSLDQGLQFLIQYYNGEERAKGNILERFSAQQFPDLHSELNLSSLELGDSALYFCASSPGLLSYEQYFGPGTRLTVT.

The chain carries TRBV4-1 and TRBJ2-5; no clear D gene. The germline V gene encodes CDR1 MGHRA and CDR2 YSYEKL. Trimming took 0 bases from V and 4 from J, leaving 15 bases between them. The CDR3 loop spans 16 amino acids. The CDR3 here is CASSQEGRNAPETQYF. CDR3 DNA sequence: TGCGCCAGCAGCCAAGAAGGAAGGAACGCCCCAGAGACCCAGTACTTC.

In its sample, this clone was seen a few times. CDR3 loop: CASSEADTGELFF. DNA of the CDR3: TGTGCCAGCAGTGAAGCGGATACCGGGGAGCTGTTTTTT. The chain carries TRBV6-1 and TRBJ2-2; D remains ambiguous. Trimming shortened V by 0 bases and J by 5 bases, and 4 bases separated the two germline ends. The CDR3 has 13 residues. Germline V gene sequence: CDR1 MNHNS, CDR2 SASEGT.

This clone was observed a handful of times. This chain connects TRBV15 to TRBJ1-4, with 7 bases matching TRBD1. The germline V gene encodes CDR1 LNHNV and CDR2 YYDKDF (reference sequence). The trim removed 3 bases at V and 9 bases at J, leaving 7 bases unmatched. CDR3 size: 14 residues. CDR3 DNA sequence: TGTGCCACCAGCAGTTACCCGGACAGGCAAAAACTGTTTTTT. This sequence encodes CATSSYPDRQKLFF.

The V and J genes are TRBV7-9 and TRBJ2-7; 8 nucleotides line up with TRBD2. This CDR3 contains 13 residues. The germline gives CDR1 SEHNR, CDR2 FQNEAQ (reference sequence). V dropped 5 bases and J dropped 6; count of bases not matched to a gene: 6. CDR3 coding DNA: TGTGCCAGCAGCCAAGGGACTAGTGTCGAGCAGTACTTC. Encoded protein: CASSQGTSVEQYF.

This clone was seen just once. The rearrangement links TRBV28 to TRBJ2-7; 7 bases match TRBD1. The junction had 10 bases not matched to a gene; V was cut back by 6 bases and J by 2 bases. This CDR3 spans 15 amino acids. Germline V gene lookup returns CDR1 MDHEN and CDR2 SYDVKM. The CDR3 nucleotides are TGTGCCAGCAGCTGGGCCCGGGACAGTCCCTACGAGCAGTACTTC. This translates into CASSWARDSPYEQYF.

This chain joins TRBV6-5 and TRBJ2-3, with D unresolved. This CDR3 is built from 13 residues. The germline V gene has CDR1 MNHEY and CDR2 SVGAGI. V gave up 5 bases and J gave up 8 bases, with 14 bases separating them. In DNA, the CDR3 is TGTGCCAGCAGTCCCCTCAACTCCGGTACGCAGTATTTT. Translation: CASSPLNSGTQYF.

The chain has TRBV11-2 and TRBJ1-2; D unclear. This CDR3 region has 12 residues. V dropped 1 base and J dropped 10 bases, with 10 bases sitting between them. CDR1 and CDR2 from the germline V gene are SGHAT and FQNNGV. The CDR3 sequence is CASSLVTEDYTF. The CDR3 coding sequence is TGTGCCAGCAGCTTAGTTACAGAAGACTACACCTTC.

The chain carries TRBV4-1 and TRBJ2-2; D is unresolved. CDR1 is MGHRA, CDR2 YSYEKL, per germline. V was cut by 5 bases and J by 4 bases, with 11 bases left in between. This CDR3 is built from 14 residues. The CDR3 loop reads CASSIVWGTGELFF. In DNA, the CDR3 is TGCGCCAGCAGCATCGTCTGGGGCACCGGGGAGCTGTTTTTT.

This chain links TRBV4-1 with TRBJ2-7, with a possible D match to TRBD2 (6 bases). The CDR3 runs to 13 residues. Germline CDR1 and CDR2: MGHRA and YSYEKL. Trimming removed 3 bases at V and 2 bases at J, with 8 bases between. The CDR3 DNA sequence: TGCGCCAGCAGCCACGGGGGAGCCTACGAGCAGTACTTC. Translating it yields CASSHGGAYEQYF.

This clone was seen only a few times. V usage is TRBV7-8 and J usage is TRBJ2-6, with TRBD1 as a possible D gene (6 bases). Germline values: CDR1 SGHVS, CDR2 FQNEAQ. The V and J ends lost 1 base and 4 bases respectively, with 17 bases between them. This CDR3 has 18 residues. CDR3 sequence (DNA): TGTGCCAGCAGCTTAGTTGTACAGGGCTTTTACGGGGCCAACGTCCTGACTTTC. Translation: CASSLVVQGFYGANVLTF.

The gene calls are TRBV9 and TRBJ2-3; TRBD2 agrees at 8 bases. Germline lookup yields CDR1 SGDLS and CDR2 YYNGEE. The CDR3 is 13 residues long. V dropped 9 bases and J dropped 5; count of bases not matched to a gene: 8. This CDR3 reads CATSGGAGDTQYF. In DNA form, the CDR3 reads TGTGCCACCTCGGGAGGGGCGGGAGATACGCAGTATTTT.

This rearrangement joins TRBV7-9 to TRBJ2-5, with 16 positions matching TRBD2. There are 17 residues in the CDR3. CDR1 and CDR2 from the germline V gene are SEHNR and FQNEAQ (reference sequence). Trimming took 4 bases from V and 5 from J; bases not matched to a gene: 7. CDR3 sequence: CASSSGTSGGAWETQYF. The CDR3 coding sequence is TGTGCCAGCAGCTCCGGGACTAGCGGGGGGGCGTGGGAGACCCAGTACTTC. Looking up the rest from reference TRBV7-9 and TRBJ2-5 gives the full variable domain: DTGVSQNPRHKITKRGQNVTFRCDPISEHNRLYWYRQTLGQGPEFLTYFQNEAQLEKSRLLSDRFSAERPKGSFSTLEIQRTEQGDSAMYLCASSSGTSGGAWETQYFGPGTRLLVL.

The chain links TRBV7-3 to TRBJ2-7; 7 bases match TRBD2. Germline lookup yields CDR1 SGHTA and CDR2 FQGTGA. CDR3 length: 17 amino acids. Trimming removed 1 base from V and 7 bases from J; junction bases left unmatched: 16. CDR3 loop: CASSLNPNLNGGSEQYF. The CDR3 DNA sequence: TGTGCCAGCAGCTTAAATCCAAATCTCAACGGGGGGAGTGAGCAGTACTTC.

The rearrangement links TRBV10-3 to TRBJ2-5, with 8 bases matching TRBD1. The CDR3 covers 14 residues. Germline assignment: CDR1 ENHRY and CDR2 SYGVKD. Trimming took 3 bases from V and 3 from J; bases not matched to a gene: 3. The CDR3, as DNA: TGTGCCATCAGTGATGTGACAGGGGAAGAGACCCAGTACTTC. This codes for CAISDVTGEETQYF.

The CDR3 DNA reads TGTGCCAGCAGCTTGGATCTGGGGGCTGGTGGCTACACCTTC. It translates to CASSLDLGAGGYTF. The chain has TRBV5-5 and TRBJ1-2; D possibly corresponds to TRBD1 (6 bases). CDR3 length: 14 residues. The V gene's germline CDR1 is SGHKS and CDR2 YYEKEE (reference sequence). The V end lost 0 bases, the J end lost 7 bases, and 13 bases lay between the germline ends. Full variable domain (remainder filled in from reference TRBV5-5 and TRBJ1-2): DAGVTQSPTHLIKTRGQQVTLRCSPISGHKSVSWYQQVLGQGPQFIFQYYEKEERGRGNFPDRFSARQFPNYSSELNVNALLLGDSALYLCASSLDLGAGGYTFGSGTRLTVV.

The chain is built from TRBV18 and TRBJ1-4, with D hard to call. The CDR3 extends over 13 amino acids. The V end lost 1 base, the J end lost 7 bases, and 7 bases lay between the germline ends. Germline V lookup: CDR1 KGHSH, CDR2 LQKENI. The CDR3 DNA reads TGTGCCAGCTCACCACGCGAAGGTGAAAAACTGTTTTTT. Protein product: CASSPREGEKLFF.

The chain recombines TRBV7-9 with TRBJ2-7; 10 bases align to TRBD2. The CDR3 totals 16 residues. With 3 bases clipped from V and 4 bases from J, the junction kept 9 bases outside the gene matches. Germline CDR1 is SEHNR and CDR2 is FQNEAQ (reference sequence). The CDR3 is CASSLVAGGLVYEQYF. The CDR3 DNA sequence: TGTGCCAGCAGCTTGGTAGCGGGGGGCCTTGTTTACGAGCAGTACTTC. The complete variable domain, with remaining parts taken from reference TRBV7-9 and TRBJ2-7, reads DTGVSQNPRHKITKRGQNVTFRCDPISEHNRLYWYRQTLGQGPEFLTYFQNEAQLEKSRLLSDRFSAERPKGSFSTLEIQRTEQGDSAMYLCASSLVAGGLVYEQYFGPGTRLTVT.